This T cell receptor beta chain originates from a study of T cell responses to AZD1222 COVID-19 vaccine. Study results and limitations: Mapped onto spike, vaccine-associated CD4 TCRs spanned it and were dominant at 160-218 and 743-854. Repertoires in all cases were sampled only once the peak T cell response had passed.

As to this clone: Its antigen is as yet unknown.

TCRdb keeps only in-frame clones here, not all; method: immunoSEQ multiplex PCR. Among approximately 120,000 clones listed, approximately 85% were seen once. Germline lookup yields CDR1 LNHDA and CDR2 SQIVND (reference sequence). The CDR3 is made up of 14 amino acids. Trimming removed 7 bases from V and 9 bases from J, with 16 bases in between. The input for sequencing was peripheral blood, taken 28 days after the second AZD1222 dose. The source of this sequence is an adult who received the AZD1222 COVID-19 vaccine. The chain has TRBV19 and TRBJ1-6; TRBD1 is a possible D gene (5 bases). This chain's CDR3 is CASIGAEPGSPLHF. The CDR3 DNA sequence: TGTGCCAGTATCGGGGCCGAACCCGGTTCACCCCTCCACTTT. Using reference TRBV19 and TRBJ1-6 for the parts outside the CDR3, the full variable domain is DGGITQSPKYLFRKEGQNVTLSCEQNLNHDAMYWYRQDPGQGLRLIYYSQIVNDFQKGDIAEGYSVSREKKESFPLTVTSAQKNPTAFYLCASIGAEPGSPLHFGNGTRLTVT.